One sample yielded the 23 T cell receptor beta chains listed below, sequenced in a study of blood T cell repertoires in COVID-19. Data came from immunoSEQ multiplex PCR; TCRdb stores just in-frame clones and leaves some out. Of about 220,000 clones in the sample, 82% were seen once. The sequenced sample consisted of PBMCs or T cells enriched from blood (not recorded which). The receptors were gathered from a woman aged 55-70 years who had recovered from COVID-19.

V and J are TRBV2 and TRBJ2-5, with D perhaps matching TRBD2 (6 bases). Per the germline V gene, CDR1 is SNHLY and CDR2 is FYNNEI. The CDR3 totals 11 residues. V lost 7 bases and J 5 bases, leaving 8 bases between the germline ends. Here the CDR3 reads CASTRGETQYF. The CDR3 DNA reads as TGTGCCAGCACCCGGGGGGAGACCCAGTACTTC.

Details on this clone: Compared with germline, one end of the junction differs, possibly owing to a read error. The V gene is TRBV7-2, the J gene TRBJ1-3, with 8 nucleotides matching TRBD1. The germline CDR1 and CDR2 sequences are SGHTA and FQGNSA. The CDR3 is made up of 15 amino acids. In DNA form, the CDR3 reads TGTGCCAGCAGCTTAGGGACAGGGACTGGGAACACCATATATTTT. This gives the protein CASSLGTGTGNTIYF.

The chain has TRBV7-3 and TRBJ1-1, with 9 bases that match TRBD1. The germline V gene encodes CDR1 SGHTA and CDR2 FQGTGA. After removal of 0 bases from V and 4 bases from J, the junction contained 0 bases not matched to a gene. This CDR3 spans 14 amino acids. CDR3 DNA sequence: TGTGCCAGCAGCTTAACACAGGGGGCCACTGAAGCTTTCTTT. Its protein product is CASSLTQGATEAFF.

The chain recombines TRBV7-8 with TRBJ2-7; TRBD1 might be the D (6 bases). Trimming left V 5 bases short and J 2 bases short, with 10 bases between. This CDR3 is 13 amino acids long. From germline, CDR1 is SGHVS and CDR2 FQNEAQ. Here the CDR3 reads CASSDTGTYEQYF. The CDR3 bases are TGTGCCAGCAGCGACACAGGGACCTACGAGCAGTACTTC.

The chain links TRBV7-9 to TRBJ2-2; D is perhaps TRBD2 (6 bases). The V gene's germline CDR1 is SEHNR and CDR2 FQNEAQ (reference sequence). This CDR3 has 15 residues. V was trimmed by 1 base and J by 4 bases, leaving 10 bases between them. This CDR3 is CASSLGISGTGELFF. In nucleotides, the CDR3 is TGTGCCAGCAGCTTAGGCATTAGCGGCACCGGGGAGCTGTTTTTT. The full variable domain, with the rest looked up from reference TRBV7-9 and TRBJ2-2, is DTGVSQNPRHKITKRGQNVTFRCDPISEHNRLYWYRQTLGQGPEFLTYFQNEAQLEKSRLLSDRFSAERPKGSFSTLEIQRTEQGDSAMYLCASSLGISGTGELFFGEGSRLTVL.

This clone was found once. This rearrangement joins TRBV11-1 to TRBJ2-7, with D unresolved. The germline gives CDR1 SGHAT, CDR2 FQDESV (reference sequence). The CDR3 has 13 residues. V gave up 0 bases and J gave up 4 bases, with 7 bases separating them. The CDR3 spells CASSLAQTYEQYF. DNA of the CDR3: TGTGCCAGCAGCTTAGCACAGACATACGAGCAGTACTTC. Full variable domain (missing parts from reference TRBV11-1 and TRBJ2-7): EAEVAQSPRYKITEKSQAVAFWCDPISGHATLYWYRQILGQGPELLVQFQDESVVDDSQLPKDRFSAERLKGVDSTLKIQPAELGDSAMYLCASSLAQTYEQYFGPGTRLTVT.

The gene calls are TRBV28 and TRBJ1-6; 9 bases match TRBD1. With 10 bases clipped from V and 9 bases from J, the junction kept 7 bases outside the gene matches. This CDR3 has 13 residues. Germline V CDR1 and CDR2: MDHEN, SYDVKM. The DNA of the CDR3 is TGTGCCACCACCGGGACAGGGCGTTCACCCCTCCACTTT. Translating it yields CATTGTGRSPLHF.

This clone has only one observation. The chain combines TRBV11-2 with TRBJ2-7; no reliable D call. CDR1 is SGHAT, CDR2 FQNNGV, per germline. This CDR3 has 12 residues. V gave up 2 bases and J gave up 5 bases, with 7 bases separating them. As DNA, the CDR3 is TGTGCCAGCAGCTTATTCGGAGACGAGCAGTACTTC. Residues: CASSLFGDEQYF.

This clone was counted between two and nine times. The gene calls are TRBV10-3 and TRBJ2-7, with D hard to call. The germline V gene has CDR1 ENHRY and CDR2 SYGVKD. The CDR3 length is 11 residues. Trimming pared 3 bases from V and 6 bases from J, leaving 6 bases between. The chain's CDR3 is CAISDLGEQYF. CDR3 nucleotides: TGTGCCATCAGTGATCTAGGCGAGCAGTACTTC.

The gene calls are TRBV11-2 and TRBJ1-1; TRBD1 agrees at 7 bases. Germline trimming cut 3 bases from V and 0 bases from J; bases unmatched to any gene: 7. The length of the CDR3 is 16 residues. Germline CDR1 is SGHAT and CDR2 is FQNNGV. CDR3 amino acids: CASSFIPGQLNTEAFF. As DNA, the CDR3 is TGTGCCAGCAGCTTTATACCGGGACAGTTGAACACTGAAGCTTTCTTT.

The V gene is TRBV7-9, the J gene TRBJ2-2, with D tentatively TRBD2 (5 bases). CDR1 and CDR2 (germline): SEHNR, FQNEAQ (reference sequence). Trimming removed 6 bases at V and 4 bases at J, with 9 bases between. The CDR3 is 13 residues long. Written as DNA, the CDR3 is TGTGCCAGCAGACTAGACTCCACCGGGGAGCTGTTTTTT. Translating it yields CASRLDSTGELFF.

The J gene is TRBJ2-1, the V gene TRBV7-9; D might be TRBD2 (7 bases). Trimming removed 5 bases at V and 7 bases at J, with 24 bases between. Germline values: CDR1 SEHNR, CDR2 FQNEAQ (reference sequence). This CDR3 region has 17 residues. The chain's CDR3 is CASSDGGGRSIQNEQFF. The CDR3 nucleotides read TGTGCCAGCAGCGACGGGGGCGGGAGATCGATACAGAATGAGCAGTTCTTC.

The V call is TRBV5-4, the J call TRBJ2-3, with 8 bases lining up with TRBD1. The germline V gene encodes CDR1 SGHNT and CDR2 YYREEE (reference sequence). V lost 0 bases, J lost 3 bases, and 6 bases stayed unmatched. CDR3 length equals 16 residues. The CDR3 loop reads CASSLVGQGVTDTQYF. For the CDR3, the DNA is TGTGCCAGCAGCTTGGTCGGACAGGGAGTGACAGATACGCAGTATTTT.

CDR3 nucleotides: TGTGCCTGGAGTGTCGGGGTCGAGCAGTACTTC. It is translated as CAWSVGVEQYF. J is TRBJ2-7 and V is TRBV30, with D possibly being TRBD2 (5 bases). The CDR3 length is 11 residues. V lost 0 bases to trimming and J lost 6 bases, with 6 bases between them. From germline, CDR1 is GTSNPN and CDR2 SVGIG (reference sequence).

V usage is TRBV7-2 and J usage is TRBJ1-1, with unresolved D. CDR3 size: 15 residues. Germline CDR1 SGHTA, CDR2 FQGNSA. CDR3 in amino acids: CTDKNLGTIGTEAFF. The CDR3 DNA reads as TGTACTGACAAAAACCTCGGAACAATCGGCACTGAAGCTTTCTTT.

This clone was seen only a few times. In nucleotides, the CDR3 is TGTGCCAGCAGCATGACAGGGGTATCTGGAAACACCATATATTTT. Translated, it gives CASSMTGVSGNTIYF. The V and J genes are TRBV7-2 and TRBJ1-3; 8 bases fit TRBD1. CDR1 and CDR2 from the germline V gene are SGHTA and FQGNSA. V lost 5 bases to trimming and J lost 1 base; unmatched junction nucleotides: 4. There are 15 residues in the CDR3. Filled out from reference TRBV7-2 and TRBJ1-3, the complete variable domain reads GAGVSQSPSNKVTEKGKDVELRCDPISGHTALYWYRQSLGQGLEFLIYFQGNSAPDKSGLPSDRFSAERTGGSVSTLTIQRTQQEDSAVYLCASSMTGVSGNTIYFGEGSWLTVV.

The V call is TRBV7-2, the J call TRBJ1-1; no definite D call. Germline CDR1 SGHTA, CDR2 FQGNSA. This CDR3 has 12 amino acids. Trimming pared 5 bases from V and 6 bases from J, leaving 10 bases between. The CDR3 sequence is CASSLGRAEAFF. The CDR3 DNA is TGTGCCAGCAGCCTCGGGAGGGCTGAAGCTTTCTTT.

The chain is built from TRBV6-4 and TRBJ1-1; 10 positions agree with TRBD1. The V gene's germline CDR1 is MRHNA and CDR2 SNTAGT. CDR3 length: 15 residues. The V and J ends lost 6 bases and 3 bases, in that order; junction bases with no gene match: 7. The CDR3 sequence: CASSHEDRGYTEAFF. The CDR3 DNA reads TGTGCCAGCAGCCACGAGGACAGGGGGTACACTGAAGCTTTCTTT.

This clone occurred a few times. The chain employs TRBV25-1 and TRBJ2-7, with D unresolved. Trimming took 0 bases from V and 0 from J, leaving 12 bases between them. The CDR3 covers 16 residues. In germline, CDR1 is MGHDK, CDR2 SYGVNS. The CDR3 coding sequence is TGTGCCAGCAGTGAATATACAACCTGGAGCTCCTACGAGCAGTACTTC. This sequence encodes CASSEYTTWSSYEQYF.

The chain employs TRBV6-1 and TRBJ1-1; 9 bases are a match to TRBD1. The CDR3 runs 15 residues. Losses at the gene ends were 3 bases for V and 7 bases for J; bases not matched to a gene: 9. Germline V gene lookup returns CDR1 MNHNS and CDR2 SASEGT. CDR3 coding DNA: TGTGCCAGCAGTGACCCGGACAGGGGACTCGTTGAAGCTTTCTTT. Its translation: CASSDPDRGLVEAFF.

The chain combines TRBV11-2 with TRBJ2-3; possibly TRBD2 for D (5 bases). Germline CDR1 SGHAT, CDR2 FQNNGV. The CDR3 is made up of 16 amino acids. Trimming shortened V by 1 base and J by 2 bases, and 13 bases separated the two germline ends. CDR3 sequence (DNA): TGTGCCAGCAGCTTAGGTCCGGGGAGAGCCACAGATACGCAGTATTTT. This sequence encodes CASSLGPGRATDTQYF.

This clone was recorded once. The chain couples TRBV11-3 to TRBJ2-5, with 8 bases lining up with TRBD2. Germline values: CDR1 SGHNT, CDR2 YENEEA. The CDR3 runs to 13 residues. With 4 bases clipped from V and 5 bases from J, the junction kept 3 bases outside the gene matches. The CDR3: CASSSGTSETQYF. CDR3 in DNA: TGTGCCAGCAGCTCAGGGACTAGTGAGACCCAGTACTTC. Complete variable domain (other parts from reference TRBV11-3 and TRBJ2-5): EAGVVQSPRYKIIEKKQPVAFWCNPISGHNTLYWYLQNLGQGPELLIRYENEEAVDDSQLPKDRFSAERLKGVDSTLKIQPAELGDSAVYLCASSSGTSETQYFGPGTRLLVL.

This clone has a single count. The chain links TRBV4-3 to TRBJ2-2; TRBD1 is a possible D gene (6 bases). V lost 0 bases and J lost 4, with 12 bases in between. Germline V gene data show CDR1 as LGHNA and CDR2 as YSLEER. The CDR3 has 16 residues. The CDR3 is CASSQEGRGVTGELFF. Here the CDR3 DNA reads TGCGCCAGCAGCCAAGAGGGCAGGGGAGTCACCGGGGAGCTGTTTTTT.